Each of the 3 T cell receptor beta chains below was sequenced from the same sample in a study of T-cell reconstitution after alpha-beta-depleted transplantation in children. Unique molecular identifiers tagged the TCRbeta library. TCRdb re-called the PCR reads with MiXCR, one entry per CDR3 protein. The sample includes 600,000 to 700,000 distinct CDR3 sequences, around 17% of them seen just once. Sample: PBMCs from the stem cell graft donor, taken from the stem cell graft. The receptor source for this set is a human donor who donated a stem cell graft to a child with acute myeloid leukemia.

A word on this clonotype: A much larger clone differs from this one at a single base, so this may be a read error. The chain combines TRBV20-1 with TRBJ2-7; D is perhaps TRBD2 (6 bases). V lost 0 bases and J lost 5, with 14 bases in between. CDR3 length: 14 residues. Germline CDR1 reads DFQATT; CDR2 reads SNEGSKA (reference sequence). The CDR3, as DNA: TGCAGTGCTAGAGATAGCGGAAGATCGAACGAGCAGTACTTC. Translation gives CSARDSGRSNEQYF.

The chain carries TRBV20-1 and TRBJ2-5, with TRBD2 as a possible D gene (7 bases). Germline V gene sequence: CDR1 DFQATT, CDR2 SNEGSKA (reference sequence). V was cut by 7 bases and J by 5 bases, with 35 bases left in between. The CDR3 runs 19 residues. In nucleotides, the CDR3 is TGCAGTGTCCAGGTTCAGGGGCGTCTGGCGGGGGTCCCCGGGGAGACCCAGTACTTC. Protein sequence: CSVQVQGRLAGVPGETQYF.

The chain couples TRBV6-1 to TRBJ2-7; no firm D call. This CDR3 is built from 13 residues. Trimming left V 4 bases short and J 2 bases short, with 9 bases between. Looked up from germline, CDR1 is MNHNS and CDR2 is SASEGT. The CDR3: CASSAGRAYEQYV. CDR3 coding DNA: TGTGCCAGCAGTGCGGGTAGAGCCTACGAGCAGTACGTC.